What follows is one T cell receptor beta chain and its context. What this receptor recognizes is not known. One base away there is no much larger clone; base qualities are not given. This entry belongs to a study of response to subunit inactivated influenza vaccine (dated by TCRdb to the late 2010s). Study-level background: Deep quantitative T cell receptor repertoire profiling was used in the study to track responses to a trivalent subunit inactivated influenza vaccine.

From a lookup of the germline V gene, CDR1 and CDR2 are SQVTM and ANQGSEA. The CDR3, cysteine through phenylalanine, is 12 amino acids long. Kept here is only the CDR3 DNA, which spans 36 bases and is read in frame from base 1. Compared with germline, V lacks 3 bases and J lacks 2 bases; bases without a gene match: 0. On the study overall, not on this receptor specifically: According to the authors, only a limited number of new T cells may be recruited by each seasonal influenza vaccination.

Library preparation was by RT-PCR. Data came from an Illumina HiSeq 2500. TCRdb trimmed the raw reads at Q25, called clones with MiXCR and kept productive beta chains. Each entry is one CDR3 protein sequence, shown with its most common DNA and genes. The sample contains 500,000 to 700,000 distinct CDR3 sequences, around 25% of them found a single time. The ten top clones hold 2.8% of the sample. The same specimen was also included in a second study, on T cells expressing NK-cell markers. As the second paper documents: 5'RACE template switching, by which a universal primer site and unique molecular identifiers were added, was used to make TCR beta cDNA libraries. In sorted CD3+CD56+NKG2C+, CD3+CD56+NKG2C- and CD3+CD56-NKG2C+ T-cell subsets from 7 to 9 donors, TCR beta-chain repertoires were profiled. Among the eight sequenced donors, only one was HCMV-seronegative, while the other seven were HCMV-seropositive. To restrict sorting to alphabetaTCR-expressing T cells, an anti-gammadeltaTCR antibody was added in several experiments. For over five donors, the dominant CD3+CD56+NKG2C+ clonotypes were among the top 10 CD8+ clonotypes and accounted for roughly 1.0-8% of CD8+ T cells. Those dominant clonotypes were again the most abundant among CD3+CD56-NKG2C+ cells in a few donors, at about 28.3-60.1%. Whether the expanded NKG2C-expressing T cell clones were specific for HCMV antigens remained unclear. The study sequenced eight donors, all healthy volunteers chosen at random: three men and five women. HCMV serostatus was determined by detecting HCMV-specific IgG in serum with a commercial ELISA kit. Peripheral blood mononuclear cells were isolated from blood by Ficoll density gradient centrifugation. Magnetic immunoseparation with Miltenyi isolation kits was used to isolate CD4+ and CD8+ T cells from PBMC. cDNA synthesis was primed from the TCR beta constant segment and was followed by two successive PCR amplification steps. The libraries were sequenced on Illumina HiSeq 2000/2500, MiSeq or NextSeq, producing 2 x 150 bp reads. MIGEC handled demultiplexing of the reads and grouping by UMI, while MiTCR was used to assemble and quantify clonotypes. To exclude erroneous sequences, only TCR cDNA sequences supported by at least two reads were retained. The tcR package was used for downstream repertoire analysis, and clonotypes were matched between fractions using CDR3 nucleotide sequence together with V segment. Antigen specificity was annotated against VDJdb with VDJmatch, allowing one amino acid substitution in CDR3.

The chain is encoded by TRBV29-1 joined to TRBJ2-7, with TRBD1 identical over 8 junction bases. Sequenced material: CD4+ T cells sorted from PBMCs, taken 12 days after vaccination. This TCR derives from a middle-aged man who received an inactivated influenza vaccine. Donor details come from another sample of the same person, matched by shared clones. The base sequence is TGCAGCGTTGAGACAGGGGCCTACGAGCAGTACTTC. This yields the protein CSVETGAYEQYF.